What follows are 10 T cell receptor beta chains derived from one specimen sequenced in a study of shared clonotypes between healthy human individuals. The protocol was immunoSEQ multiplex PCR, while the TCRdb copy is restricted to in-frame clones and leaves out a portion. The repertoire has 2 million to 2.5 million clones, 80% to 95% of them found once; the top ten carry about 0.34%. Sequenced material: naive CD4+ T cells from PBMCs. Described subset: CD45RA+ positively selected. These receptors all stem from a man in his late teens or twenties in good health. Some clones in this sample may be carry-over from other donors' samples.

This clone occurred once. Other DNA sequences in this sample translate to the same CDR3. The chain combines TRBV18 with TRBJ2-5; 9 positions agree with TRBD1. Looked up from germline, CDR1 is KGHSH and CDR2 is LQKENI. CDR3 size: 14 residues. The J segment lost 4 bases and the V segment lost 3 bases, leaving 3 bases of the junction unmatched. CDR3 sequence (DNA): TGTGCCAGCTCACCCTCGACAGGGGGAGAGACCCAGTACTTC. Amino acid sequence: CASSPSTGGETQYF. Using reference TRBV18 and TRBJ2-5 for the parts outside the CDR3, the full variable domain is NAGVMQNPRHLVRRRGQEARLRCSPMKGHSHVYWYRQLPEEGLKFMVYLQKENIIDESGMPKERFSAEFPKEGPSILRIQQVVRGDSAAYFCASSPSTGGETQYFGPGTRLLVL.

This clone was counted a single time. This chain connects TRBV28 to TRBJ2-5; 7 nucleotides agree with TRBD2. Germline V gene lookup returns CDR1 MDHEN and CDR2 SYDVKM. With 6 bases clipped from V and 5 bases from J, the junction kept 6 bases outside the gene matches. The CDR3 has 13 amino acids. DNA of the CDR3: TGTGCCAGCAGCGGCGGGAGTTGGGAGACCCAGTACTTC. Amino acids: CASSGGSWETQYF.

V usage is TRBV27 and J usage is TRBJ2-1; 9 bases line up with TRBD2. The CDR3 loop spans 17 amino acids. Per the germline V gene, CDR1 is MNHEY and CDR2 is SMNVEV (reference sequence). Trimming cost V 5 bases and J 2 bases; bases outside gene matches: 10. This CDR3 is CASSKLAGADPYNEQFF. The CDR3 DNA sequence: TGTGCCAGCAGTAAATTAGCGGGAGCGGATCCCTACAATGAGCAGTTCTTC.

The chain employs TRBV6-6 and TRBJ1-2, with a possible D match to TRBD1 (6 bases). The CDR3 loop spans 16 amino acids. V gave up 6 bases and J gave up 1 base, with 18 bases separating them. Germline values: CDR1 MNHNY, CDR2 SVGAGI (reference sequence). CDR3 sequence: CASSHSTGPHNYGYTF. As DNA, the CDR3 is TGTGCCAGCAGCCACTCCACAGGGCCACATAACTATGGCTACACCTTC.

The chain employs TRBV9 and TRBJ1-3; D is uncertain. The CDR3 has 12 residues. In germline, CDR1 is SGDLS, CDR2 YYNGEE. Between the trimmed V and J ends, which lost 5 bases and 4 bases, there was a span of 7 bases. CDR3 amino acids: CASRRDGNTIYF. The CDR3 coding sequence is TGTGCCAGCAGGAGAGACGGAAACACCATATATTTT.

For this clone: This CDR3 is also generated by other DNA sequences in the sample. The chain uses TRBV7-2 and TRBJ1-1; D gene ambiguous. Germline V lookup: CDR1 SGHTA, CDR2 FQGNSA. The CDR3 sequence is 13 residues long. With 2 bases removed from V and 3 bases from J, the gap between germline ends came to 7 bases. CDR3 DNA sequence: TGTGCCAGCAGCTTACGGAGGGACACTGAAGCTTTCTTT. Its protein product is CASSLRRDTEAFF. The variable domain in full, with the rest retrieved from reference TRBV7-2 and TRBJ1-1, is GAGVSQSPSNKVTEKGKDVELRCDPISGHTALYWYRQSLGQGLEFLIYFQGNSAPDKSGLPSDRFSAERTGGSVSTLTIQRTQQEDSAVYLCASSLRRDTEAFFGQGTRLTVV.

The chain uses TRBV6-5 and TRBJ2-5; 9 bases align to TRBD2. The junction had 9 bases not matched to a gene; V was cut back by 2 bases and J by 5 bases. Germline loops: CDR1 MNHEY, CDR2 SVGAGI. The CDR3 is 16 amino acids. The CDR3 here is CASSYRGLAPTETQYF. In nucleotides, the CDR3 is TGTGCCAGCAGTTACCGGGGACTAGCCCCAACCGAGACCCAGTACTTC.

Of note for this clone: Within the sample, other DNA sequences also encode this same CDR3. V usage is TRBV5-5 and J usage is TRBJ2-2; tentative D call: TRBD2 (7 bases). The V gene's germline CDR1 is SGHKS and CDR2 YYEKEE (reference sequence). V gave up 2 bases and J gave up 0 bases, with 8 bases separating them. The CDR3 sequence is 15 residues long. In DNA form, the CDR3 reads TGTGCCAGCAGCTTCGGGGGGCCGAACACCGGGGAGCTGTTTTTT. Residues: CASSFGGPNTGELFF. Full variable domain (remainder filled in from reference TRBV5-5 and TRBJ2-2): DAGVTQSPTHLIKTRGQQVTLRCSPISGHKSVSWYQQVLGQGPQFIFQYYEKEERGRGNFPDRFSARQFPNYSSELNVNALLLGDSALYLCASSFGGPNTGELFFGEGSRLTVL.

The chain links TRBV2 to TRBJ2-5; a weak D match, TRBD2 (5 bases). Germline assignment: CDR1 SNHLY and CDR2 FYNNEI. The ends were cut back, 7 bases at V and 5 bases at J, with 14 bases in the middle. The CDR3 has 13 amino acids. CDR3 residues: CASIYGLRETQYF. Written as DNA, the CDR3 is TGTGCCAGCATTTACGGACTTAGGGAGACCCAGTACTTC.

This chain links TRBV6-1 with TRBJ2-7; the D is unclear. Germline CDR1 and CDR2: MNHNS and SASEGT. V lost 4 bases and J 9 bases, leaving 28 bases between the germline ends. The CDR3 runs 17 residues. CDR3 sequence reads: CASSADFTGTHFTRQYF. CDR3 DNA: TGTGCCAGCAGTGCAGATTTTACTGGCACACATTTTACGAGGCAGTACTTC.